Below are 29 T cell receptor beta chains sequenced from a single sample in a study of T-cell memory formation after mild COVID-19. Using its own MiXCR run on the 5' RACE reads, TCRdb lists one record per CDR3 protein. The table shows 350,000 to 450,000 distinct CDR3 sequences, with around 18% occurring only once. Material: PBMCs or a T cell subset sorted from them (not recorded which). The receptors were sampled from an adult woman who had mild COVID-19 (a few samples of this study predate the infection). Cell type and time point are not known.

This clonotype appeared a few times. CDR3 residues: CASSHGDTAYEQYF. In nucleotides, the CDR3 is TGTGCCAGCAGCCACGGTGACACAGCCTACGAGCAGTACTTC. V and J are TRBV6-5 and TRBJ2-7; D call uncertain. The V end was cut by 6 bases, the J end by 2 bases, with 14 bases between. CDR1 is MNHEY and CDR2 is SVGAGI in the germline V gene. The CDR3 spans 14 residues.

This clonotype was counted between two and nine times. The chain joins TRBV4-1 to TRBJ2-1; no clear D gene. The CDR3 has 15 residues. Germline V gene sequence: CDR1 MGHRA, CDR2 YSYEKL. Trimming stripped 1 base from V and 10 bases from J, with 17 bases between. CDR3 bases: TGCGCCAGCAGCCAAGTAGTAGGGCTGATGGCAGAGCAGTTCTTC. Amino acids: CASSQVVGLMAEQFF.

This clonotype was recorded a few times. The CDR3 DNA is TGTGCCATCAGTGGTGCCTTGGAGGGGGGCCTCTCCTACGAGCAGTACTTC. This encodes CAISGALEGGLSYEQYF. J is TRBJ2-7 and V is TRBV10-3; D possibly matches TRBD1 or TRBD2 (6 bases each). Germline CDR1 is ENHRY and CDR2 is SYGVKD. This CDR3 region has 17 residues. V was pared by 4 bases and J by 0 bases, with 19 bases between.

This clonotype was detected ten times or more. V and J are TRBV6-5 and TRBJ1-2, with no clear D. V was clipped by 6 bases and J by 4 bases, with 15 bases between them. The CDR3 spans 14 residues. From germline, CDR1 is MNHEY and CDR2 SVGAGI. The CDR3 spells CASRPGPVIYGYTF. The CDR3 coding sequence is TGTGCCAGCAGACCGGGCCCCGTTATCTATGGCTACACCTTC.

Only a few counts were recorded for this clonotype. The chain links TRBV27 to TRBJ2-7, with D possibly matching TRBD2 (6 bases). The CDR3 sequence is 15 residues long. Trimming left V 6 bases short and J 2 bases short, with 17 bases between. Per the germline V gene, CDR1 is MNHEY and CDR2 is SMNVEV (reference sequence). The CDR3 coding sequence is TGTGCCAGCAGAAACCCGGGACTGACGACCTACGAGCAGTACTTC. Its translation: CASRNPGLTTYEQYF.

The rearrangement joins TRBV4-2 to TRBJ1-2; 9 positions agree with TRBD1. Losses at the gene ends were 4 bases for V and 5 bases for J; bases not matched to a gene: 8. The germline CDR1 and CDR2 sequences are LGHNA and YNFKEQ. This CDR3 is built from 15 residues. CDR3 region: CASSRATGGEYGYTF. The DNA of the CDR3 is TGTGCCAGCAGCCGAGCGACAGGGGGAGAATATGGCTACACCTTC.

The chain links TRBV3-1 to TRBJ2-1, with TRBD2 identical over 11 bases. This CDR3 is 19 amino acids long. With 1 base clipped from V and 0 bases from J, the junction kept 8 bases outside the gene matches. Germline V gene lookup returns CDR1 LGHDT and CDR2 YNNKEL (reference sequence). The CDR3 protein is CASSQGALAGGSSYNEQFF. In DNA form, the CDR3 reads TGTGCCAGCAGCCAAGGCGCCCTAGCGGGAGGTAGCTCCTACAATGAGCAGTTCTTC.

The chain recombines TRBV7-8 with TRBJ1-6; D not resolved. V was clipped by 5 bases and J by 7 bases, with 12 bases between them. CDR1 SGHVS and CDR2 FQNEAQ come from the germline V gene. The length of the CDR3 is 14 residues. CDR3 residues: CASSPLPQNSPLHF. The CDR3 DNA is TGTGCCAGCAGCCCCCTCCCGCAAAATTCACCCCTCCACTTT.

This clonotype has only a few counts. CDR3 amino acids: CASSQPTGASTGELFF. The CDR3 DNA sequence: TGCGCCAGCAGCCAACCGACAGGAGCAAGCACCGGGGAGCTGTTTTTT. The rearrangement links TRBV5-1 to TRBJ2-2; possibly TRBD1 for D (6 bases). The germline gives CDR1 SGHRS, CDR2 YFSETQ. Trimming cost V 4 bases and J 4 bases, with 17 bases left between them. The CDR3 is made up of 16 amino acids.

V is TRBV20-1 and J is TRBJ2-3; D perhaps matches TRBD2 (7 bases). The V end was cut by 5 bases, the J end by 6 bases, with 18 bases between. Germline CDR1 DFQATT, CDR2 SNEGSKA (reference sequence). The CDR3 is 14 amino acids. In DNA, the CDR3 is TGCAGTGCTTTCCCTACGGGGGGCGGCGATACGCAGTATTTT. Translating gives CSAFPTGGGDTQYF.

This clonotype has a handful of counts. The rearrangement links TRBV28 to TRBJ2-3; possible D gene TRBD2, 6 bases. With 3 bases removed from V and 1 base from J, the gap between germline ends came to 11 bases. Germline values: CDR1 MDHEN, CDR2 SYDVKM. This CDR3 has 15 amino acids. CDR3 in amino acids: CASSFNGGGTDTQYF. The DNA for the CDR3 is TGTGCCAGCAGTTTTAACGGGGGAGGCACAGATACGCAGTATTTT.

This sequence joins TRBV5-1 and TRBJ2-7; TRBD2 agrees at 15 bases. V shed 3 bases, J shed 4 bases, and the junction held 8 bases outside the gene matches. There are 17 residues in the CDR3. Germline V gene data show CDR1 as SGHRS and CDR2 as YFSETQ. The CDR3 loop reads CASSSLEGTSGRYEQYF. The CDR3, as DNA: TGCGCCAGCAGCTCGTTAGAAGGGACTAGCGGGAGGTACGAGCAGTACTTC.

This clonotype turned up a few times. Here the CDR3 reads CASSYLDVGQGADEQFF. The CDR3, as DNA: TGTGCCAGCAGCTACCTAGACGTAGGACAGGGGGCCGATGAGCAGTTCTTC. This sequence joins TRBV7-9 and TRBJ2-1, with 11 positions matching TRBD1. This CDR3 contains 17 residues. Germline trimming cut 4 bases from V and 8 bases from J; bases unmatched to any gene: 13. Looked up from germline, CDR1 is SEHNR and CDR2 is FQNEAQ (reference sequence).

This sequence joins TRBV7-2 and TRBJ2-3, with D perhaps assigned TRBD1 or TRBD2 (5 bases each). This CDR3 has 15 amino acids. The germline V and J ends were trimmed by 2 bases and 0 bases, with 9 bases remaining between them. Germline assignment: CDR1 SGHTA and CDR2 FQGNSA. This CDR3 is CASSLWGTSTDTQYF. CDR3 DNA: TGTGCCAGCAGCTTATGGGGGACGAGCACAGATACGCAGTATTTT. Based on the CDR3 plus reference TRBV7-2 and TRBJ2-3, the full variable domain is GAGVSQSPSNKVTEKGKDVELRCDPISGHTALYWYRQSLGQGLEFLIYFQGNSAPDKSGLPSDRFSAERTGGSVSTLTIQRTQQEDSAVYLCASSLWGTSTDTQYFGPGTRLTVL.

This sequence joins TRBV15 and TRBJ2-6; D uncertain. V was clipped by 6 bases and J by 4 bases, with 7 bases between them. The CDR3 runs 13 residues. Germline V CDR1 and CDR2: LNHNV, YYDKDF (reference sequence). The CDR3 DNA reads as TGTGCCACCAGAGCTATAGGGGCCAACGTCCTGACTTTC. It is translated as CATRAIGANVLTF. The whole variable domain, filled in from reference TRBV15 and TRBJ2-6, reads DAMVIQNPRYQVTQFGKPVTLSCSQTLNHNVMYWYQQKSSQAPKLLFHYYDKDFNNEADTPDNFQSRRPNTSFCFLDIRSPGLGDTAMYLCATRAIGANVLTFGAGSRLTVL.

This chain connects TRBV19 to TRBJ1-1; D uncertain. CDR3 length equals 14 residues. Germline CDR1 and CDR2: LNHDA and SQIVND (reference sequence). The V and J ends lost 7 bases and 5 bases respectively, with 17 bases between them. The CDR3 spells CASTLDGIGTEAFF. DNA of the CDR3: TGTGCCAGTACCCTGGACGGGATCGGGACTGAAGCTTTCTTT.

The CDR3 nucleotides read TGTGCCAGCAGCTCGGGCGTTGCCGGTATCTCCTCCTACGAGCAGTACTTC. This codes for CASSSGVAGISSYEQYF. The chain couples TRBV5-4 to TRBJ2-7, with unresolved D. Germline V gives CDR1 SGHNT, CDR2 YYREEE (reference sequence). CDR3 length equals 17 residues. V was cut by 3 bases and J by 0 bases, with 19 bases left in between. The full variable domain, in which reference TRBV5-4 and TRBJ2-7 provide the parts outside the CDR3, is ETGVTQSPTHLIKTRGQQVTLRCSSQSGHNTVSWYQQALGQGPQFIFQYYREEENGRGNFPPRFSGLQFPNYSSELNVNALELDDSALYLCASSSGVAGISSYEQYFGPGTRLTVT.

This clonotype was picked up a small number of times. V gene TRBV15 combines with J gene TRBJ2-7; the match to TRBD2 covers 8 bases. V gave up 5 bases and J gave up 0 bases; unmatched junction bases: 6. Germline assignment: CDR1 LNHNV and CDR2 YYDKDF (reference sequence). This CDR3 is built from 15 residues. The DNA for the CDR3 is TGTGCCACCAGCCCCGGCGGGGGGACCTCCTACGAGCAGTACTTC. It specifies CATSPGGGTSYEQYF.

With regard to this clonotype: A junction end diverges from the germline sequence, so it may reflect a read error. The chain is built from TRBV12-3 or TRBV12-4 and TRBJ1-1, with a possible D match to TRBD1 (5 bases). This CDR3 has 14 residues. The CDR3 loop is CASRNRPRGTEAFF. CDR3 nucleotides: TGTGCCAGCAGGAACAGGCCCCGGGGCACTGAGGCTTTCTTT.

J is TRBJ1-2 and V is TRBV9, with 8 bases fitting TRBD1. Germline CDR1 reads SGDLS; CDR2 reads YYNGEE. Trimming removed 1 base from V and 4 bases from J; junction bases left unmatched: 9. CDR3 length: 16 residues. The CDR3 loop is CASSVFSGQGGYGYTF. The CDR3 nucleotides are TGTGCCAGCAGCGTATTTTCTGGACAGGGAGGCTATGGCTACACCTTC.

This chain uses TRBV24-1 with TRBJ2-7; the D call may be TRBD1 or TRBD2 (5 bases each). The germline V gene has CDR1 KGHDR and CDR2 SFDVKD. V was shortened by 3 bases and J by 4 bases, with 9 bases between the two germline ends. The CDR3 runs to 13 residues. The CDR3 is CATSDPGGYEQYF. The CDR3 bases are TGTGCCACCAGTGATCCTGGGGGTTACGAGCAGTACTTC.

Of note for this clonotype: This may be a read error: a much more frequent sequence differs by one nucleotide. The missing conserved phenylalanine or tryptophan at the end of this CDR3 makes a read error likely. The CDR3 coding sequence is TGTGCCTGGAGAGGACTAGCGGCAAAAGAGACCCAGTACTTA. Translated, it gives CAWRGLAAKETQYL. This sequence joins TRBV30 and TRBJ2-5; 10 positions agree with TRBD2. Per germline, CDR1 GTSNPN and CDR2 SVGIG (reference sequence). J lost 3 bases, V lost 3 bases, and 4 bases had no gene match. CDR3 length: 14 residues.

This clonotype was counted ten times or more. As DNA, the CDR3 is TGTGCCAGCAGCTTAGATCTTCTTGCGGGAGGAGACAATGAGCAGTTCTTC. It translates to CASSLDLLAGGDNEQFF. The V and J genes are TRBV11-3 and TRBJ2-1, with TRBD2 identical over 8 bases. CDR1 is SGHNT, CDR2 YENEEA, per germline. The CDR3 loop spans 17 amino acids. V trimming: 0 bases; J trimming: 5 bases; junction bases outside the gene matches: 9.

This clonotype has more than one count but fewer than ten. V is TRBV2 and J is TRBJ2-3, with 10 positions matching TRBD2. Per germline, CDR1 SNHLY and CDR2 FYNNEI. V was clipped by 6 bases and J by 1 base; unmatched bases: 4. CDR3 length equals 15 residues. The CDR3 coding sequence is TGTGCCAGCAGAGGTGGACTAGCGGGCACAGATACGCAGTATTTT. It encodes CASRGGLAGTDTQYF.

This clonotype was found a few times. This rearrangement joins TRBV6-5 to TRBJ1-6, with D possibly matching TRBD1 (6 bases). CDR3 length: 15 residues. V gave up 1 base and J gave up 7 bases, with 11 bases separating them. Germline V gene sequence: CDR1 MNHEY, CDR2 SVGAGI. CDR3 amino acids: CASSYYRDNNSPLHF. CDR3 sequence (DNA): TGTGCCAGCAGTTACTACCGGGACAACAATTCACCCCTCCACTTT.

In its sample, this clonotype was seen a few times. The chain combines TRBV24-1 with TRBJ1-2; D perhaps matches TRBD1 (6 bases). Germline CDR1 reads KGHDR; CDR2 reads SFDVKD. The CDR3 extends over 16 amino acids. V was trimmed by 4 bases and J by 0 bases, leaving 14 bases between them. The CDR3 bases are TGTGCCACCAGTGACCCTAGGGACACTGCTAACTATGGCTACACCTTC. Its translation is CATSDPRDTANYGYTF.

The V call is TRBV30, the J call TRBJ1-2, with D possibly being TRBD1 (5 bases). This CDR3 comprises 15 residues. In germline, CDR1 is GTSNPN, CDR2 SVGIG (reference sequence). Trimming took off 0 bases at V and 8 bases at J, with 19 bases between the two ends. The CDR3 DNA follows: TGTGCCTGGAGTGTACGAGGGGTTCCGGGCTGGGGCTACACCTTC. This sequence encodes CAWSVRGVPGWGYTF. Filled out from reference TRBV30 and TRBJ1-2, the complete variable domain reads SQTIHQWPATLVQPVGSPLSLECTVEGTSNPNLYWYRQAAGRGLQLLFYSVGIGQISSEVPQNLSASRPQDRQFILSSKKLLLSDSGFYLCAWSVRGVPGWGYTFGSGTRLTVV.

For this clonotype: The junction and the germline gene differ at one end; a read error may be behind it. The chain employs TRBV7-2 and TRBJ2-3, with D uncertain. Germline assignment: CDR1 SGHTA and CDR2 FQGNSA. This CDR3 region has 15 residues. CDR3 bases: TGTGCCAGCAGCTCCCCCGGGCAGCACACAGATACGCTGTATTTT. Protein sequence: CASSSPGQHTDTLYF.

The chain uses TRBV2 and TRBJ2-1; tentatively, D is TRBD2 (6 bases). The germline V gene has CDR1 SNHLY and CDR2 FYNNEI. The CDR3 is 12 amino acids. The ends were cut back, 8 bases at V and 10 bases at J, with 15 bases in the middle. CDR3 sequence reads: CASSVLAREQFF. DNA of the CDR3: TGTGCCAGCTCGGTGCTAGCGCGAGAGCAGTTCTTC.